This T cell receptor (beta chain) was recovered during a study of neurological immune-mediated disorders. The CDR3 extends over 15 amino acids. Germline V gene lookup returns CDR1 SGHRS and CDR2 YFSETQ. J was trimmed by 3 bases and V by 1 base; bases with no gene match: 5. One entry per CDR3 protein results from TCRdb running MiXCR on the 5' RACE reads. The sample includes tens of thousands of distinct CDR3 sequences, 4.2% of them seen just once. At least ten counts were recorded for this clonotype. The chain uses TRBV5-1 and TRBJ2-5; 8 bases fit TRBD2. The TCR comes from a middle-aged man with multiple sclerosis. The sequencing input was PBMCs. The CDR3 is CASSLSWGLEETQYF. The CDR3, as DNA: TGCGCCAGCAGCTTGAGTTGGGGACTAGAAGAGACCCAGTACTTC.